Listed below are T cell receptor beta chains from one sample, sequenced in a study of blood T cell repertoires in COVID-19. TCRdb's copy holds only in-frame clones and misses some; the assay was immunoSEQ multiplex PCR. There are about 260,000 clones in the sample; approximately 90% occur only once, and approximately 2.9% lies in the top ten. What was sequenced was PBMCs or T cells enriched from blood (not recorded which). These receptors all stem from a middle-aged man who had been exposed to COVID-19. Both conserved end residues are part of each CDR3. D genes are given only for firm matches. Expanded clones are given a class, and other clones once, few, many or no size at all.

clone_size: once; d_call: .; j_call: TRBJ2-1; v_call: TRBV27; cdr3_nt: TGTGCCAGCAGTTTAGACGGGAGCTCCTACAATGAGCAGTTCTTC; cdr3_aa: CASSLDGSSYNEQFF
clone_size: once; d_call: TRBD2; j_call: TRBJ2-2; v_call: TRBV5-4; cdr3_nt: TGTGCCAGCAGCCCTTTTCTAGCGGTGAACACCGGGGAGCTGTTTTTT; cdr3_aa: CASSPFLAVNTGELFF
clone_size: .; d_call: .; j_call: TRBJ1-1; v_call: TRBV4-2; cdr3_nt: TGTGCCAGCAGCCAAGATGGAGAGGGTGAAGCTTTCTTT; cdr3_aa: CASSQDGEGEAFF
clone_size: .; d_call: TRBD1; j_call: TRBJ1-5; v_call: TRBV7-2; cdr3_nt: TGTGCCAGCAGCTTAGCTAGGGGACAGGGCTTTTCGTATAGCAATCAGCCCCAGCATTTT; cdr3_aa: CASSLARGQGFSYSNQPQHF
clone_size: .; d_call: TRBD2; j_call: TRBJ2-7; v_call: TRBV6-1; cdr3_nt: TGTGCCAGCAGTGAGGGACTAGCGGCACCCTACGAGCAGTACTTC; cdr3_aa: CASSEGLAAPYEQYF
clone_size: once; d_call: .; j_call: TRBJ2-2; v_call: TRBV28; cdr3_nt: TGTGCCAGCAGGGTGACAGGGAACACCGGGGAGCTGTTTTTT; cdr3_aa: CASRVTGNTGELFF
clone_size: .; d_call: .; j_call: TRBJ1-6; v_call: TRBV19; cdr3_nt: TGTGCCAGTAGTATGCGGTTCAGCGGACCTAATTCACCCCTCCACTTT; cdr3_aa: CASSMRFSGPNSPLHF
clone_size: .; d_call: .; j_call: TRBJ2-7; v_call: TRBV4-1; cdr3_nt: TGCGCCAGCAGCCAGATGGGGGGGGGCGTCGCCTACGAGCAGTACTTC; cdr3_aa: CASSQMGGGVAYEQYF
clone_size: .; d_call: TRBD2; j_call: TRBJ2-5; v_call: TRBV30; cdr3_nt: TGTGCCTGGAGTGAGAGACTAGCGGGAGTGGAGACCCAGTACTTC; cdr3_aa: CAWSERLAGVETQYF
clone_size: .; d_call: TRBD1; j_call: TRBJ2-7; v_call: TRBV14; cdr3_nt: TGTGCCAGCAGCCTAATCGGCAGGGGGTCGGTGCAGTACTTC; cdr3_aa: CASSLIGRGSVQYF
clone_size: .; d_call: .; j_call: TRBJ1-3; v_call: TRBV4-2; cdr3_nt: TGTGCCAGCAGCCCCCTTGTTAGTCTTCTCGTCACTGGAAACACCATATATTTT; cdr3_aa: CASSPLVSLLVTGNTIYF
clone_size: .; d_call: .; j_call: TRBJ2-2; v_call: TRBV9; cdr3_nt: TGTGCCAGCAGCGTAGATATCCAGGGGATCCCCGGGGAGCTGTTTTTT; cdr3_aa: CASSVDIQGIPGELFF
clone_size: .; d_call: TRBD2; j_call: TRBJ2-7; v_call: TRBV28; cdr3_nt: TGTGCCAGCAGTTCCGTCAATAGGGGACTAGCGGCTTACGAGCAGTACTTC; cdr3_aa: CASSSVNRGLAAYEQYF
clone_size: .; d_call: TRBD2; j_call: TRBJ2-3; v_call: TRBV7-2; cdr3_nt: TGTGCCAGCAGACAATCCTTACTAGCGGGAGATACGCAGTATTTT; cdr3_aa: CASRQSLLAGDTQYF
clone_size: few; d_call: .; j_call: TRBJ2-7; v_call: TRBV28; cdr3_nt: TGTGCCAGCAGTTTCGCAGGACAGCTTTCCTACGAGCAGTACTTC; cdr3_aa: CASSFAGQLSYEQYF
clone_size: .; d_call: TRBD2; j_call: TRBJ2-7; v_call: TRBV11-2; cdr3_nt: TGTGCCAGCAGCCGAAATGGGGCTAGCGGGAAAATTTACGAGCAGTACTTC; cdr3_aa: CASSRNGASGKIYEQYF
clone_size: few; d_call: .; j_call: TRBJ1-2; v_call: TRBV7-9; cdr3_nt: TGTGCCAGCACCATGGGAGAGCATGGCTACACCTTC; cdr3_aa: CASTMGEHGYTF
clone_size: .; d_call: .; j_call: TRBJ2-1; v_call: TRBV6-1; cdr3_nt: TGTGCCAGCAGTGAACAACAACCGGGAAGGAATGAGCAGTTCTTC; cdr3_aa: CASSEQQPGRNEQFF
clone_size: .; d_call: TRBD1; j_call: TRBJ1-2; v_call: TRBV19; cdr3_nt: TGTGCCAGTTCCGGGACAGGGACTCATGGCTACACCTTC; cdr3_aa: CASSGTGTHGYTF
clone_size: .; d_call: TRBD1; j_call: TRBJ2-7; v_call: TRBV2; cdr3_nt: TGTGCCAGCAGTGGGGGTAGGGGGCCCTCATACGAGCAGTACTTC; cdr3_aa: CASSGGRGPSYEQYF
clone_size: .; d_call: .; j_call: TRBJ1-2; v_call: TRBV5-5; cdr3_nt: TGTGCCAGCAGCTTGGAAGGGGGAACAGTTAACTATGGCTACACCTTC; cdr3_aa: CASSLEGGTVNYGYTF
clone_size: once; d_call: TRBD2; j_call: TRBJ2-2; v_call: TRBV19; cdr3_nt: TGTGCCAGTAGTCAGGGACTAGCGTCCACCGGGGAGCTGTTTTTT; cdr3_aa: CASSQGLASTGELFF
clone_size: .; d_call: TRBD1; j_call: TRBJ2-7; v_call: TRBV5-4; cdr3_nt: TGTGCCAGCAGCTTGGGGGCGACAGGGTTTCTCTACGAGCAGTACTTC; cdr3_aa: CASSLGATGFLYEQYF
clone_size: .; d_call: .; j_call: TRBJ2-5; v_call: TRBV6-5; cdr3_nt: TGTGCCAGCAGTCTGATTACAGGGAGAGAGACCCAGTACTTC; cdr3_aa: CASSLITGRETQYF
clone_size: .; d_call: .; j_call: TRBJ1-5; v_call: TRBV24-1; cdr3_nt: TGTGCCACCAGTGGAGATAGCAATCAGCCCCAGCATTTT; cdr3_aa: CATSGDSNQPQHF
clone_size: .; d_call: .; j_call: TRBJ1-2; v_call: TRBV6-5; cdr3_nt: TGTGCCAGCAAAGACAGTTTAAATGCCTATGGCTACACCTTC; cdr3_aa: CASKDSLNAYGYTF
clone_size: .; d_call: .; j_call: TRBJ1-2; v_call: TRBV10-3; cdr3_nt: TGTGCCATCAGCCCCAGGGAAGGGTTTGGCTACACCTTC; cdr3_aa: CAISPREGFGYTF
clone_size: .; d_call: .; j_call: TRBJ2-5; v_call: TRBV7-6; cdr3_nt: TGTGCCAGCAGCTTAGAGTACGGGAGTAAGCGTTGGACCCAGTACTTC; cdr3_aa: CASSLEYGSKRWTQYF
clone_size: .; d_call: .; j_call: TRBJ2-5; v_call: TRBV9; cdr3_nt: TGTGCCAGCAGCCGCAACAGTCTTCCCGAGACCCAGTACTTC; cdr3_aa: CASSRNSLPETQYF
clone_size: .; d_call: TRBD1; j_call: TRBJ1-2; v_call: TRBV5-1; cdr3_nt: TGCGCCAGCAGCGGGGGACAGGGTGTGGATGGCTACACCTTC; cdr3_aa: CASSGGQGVDGYTF
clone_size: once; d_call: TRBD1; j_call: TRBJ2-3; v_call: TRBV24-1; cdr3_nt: TGTGCCACCAGTGATTTGCCCAGGACAGGGTCAAATACGCAGTATTTT; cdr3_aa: CATSDLPRTGSNTQYF
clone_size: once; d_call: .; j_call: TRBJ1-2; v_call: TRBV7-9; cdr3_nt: TGTGCCAGCAGCTTAGGGACAGACTATGACTATGGCTACACCTTC; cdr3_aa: CASSLGTDYDYGYTF
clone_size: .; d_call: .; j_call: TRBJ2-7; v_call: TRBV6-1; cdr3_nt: TGTGCCAGCAGTGACGACGGGGCCTACGAGCAGTACTTC; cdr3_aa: CASSDDGAYEQYF
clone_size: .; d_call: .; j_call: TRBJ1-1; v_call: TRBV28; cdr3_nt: TGTGCCAGTGCAGGCCCGAACACTGAAGCTTTCTTT; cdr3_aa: CASAGPNTEAFF
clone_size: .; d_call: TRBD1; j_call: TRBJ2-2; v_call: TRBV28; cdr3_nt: TGTGCCAGCAGTCCGACAGGGTCGGCCGGGGAGCTGTTTTTT; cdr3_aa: CASSPTGSAGELFF
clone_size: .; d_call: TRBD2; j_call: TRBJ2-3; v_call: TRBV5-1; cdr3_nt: TGCGCCAGCAGCTTGGAGGCGGGAGTATGGGATACGCAGTATTTT; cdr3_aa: CASSLEAGVWDTQYF
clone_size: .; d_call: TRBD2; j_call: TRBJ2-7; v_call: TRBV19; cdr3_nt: TGTGCCAGTAGTGTTAGCGGGTCAACCTACGAGCAGTACTTC; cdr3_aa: CASSVSGSTYEQYF
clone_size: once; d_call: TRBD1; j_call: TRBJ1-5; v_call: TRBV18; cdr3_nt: TGTGCCAGCTCACCACCGGGGACAGGGTTAAGTCAGCCCCAGCATTTT; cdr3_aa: CASSPPGTGLSQPQHF
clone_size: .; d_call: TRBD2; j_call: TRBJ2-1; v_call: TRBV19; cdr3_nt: TGTGCCAGTAGCATCAACGCGGACAGTTTTTCTAGCGGGAGGGACAATGAGCAGTTCTTC; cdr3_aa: CASSINADSFSSGRDNEQFF
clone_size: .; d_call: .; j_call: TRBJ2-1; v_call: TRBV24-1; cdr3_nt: TGTGCCACCAGTGATTTGGGCAGTTACAATGAGCAGTTCTTC; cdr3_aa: CATSDLGSYNEQFF
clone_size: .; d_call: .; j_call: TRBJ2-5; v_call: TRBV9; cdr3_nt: TGTGCCAGCAGCGTAGAACTAGGAGCGGCACAAGAGACCCAGTACTTC; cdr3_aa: CASSVELGAAQETQYF
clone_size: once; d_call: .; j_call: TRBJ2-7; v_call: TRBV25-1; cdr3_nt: TGTGCCAGCATCGCGGAATTGACCTACGAGCAGTACTTC; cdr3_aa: CASIAELTYEQYF